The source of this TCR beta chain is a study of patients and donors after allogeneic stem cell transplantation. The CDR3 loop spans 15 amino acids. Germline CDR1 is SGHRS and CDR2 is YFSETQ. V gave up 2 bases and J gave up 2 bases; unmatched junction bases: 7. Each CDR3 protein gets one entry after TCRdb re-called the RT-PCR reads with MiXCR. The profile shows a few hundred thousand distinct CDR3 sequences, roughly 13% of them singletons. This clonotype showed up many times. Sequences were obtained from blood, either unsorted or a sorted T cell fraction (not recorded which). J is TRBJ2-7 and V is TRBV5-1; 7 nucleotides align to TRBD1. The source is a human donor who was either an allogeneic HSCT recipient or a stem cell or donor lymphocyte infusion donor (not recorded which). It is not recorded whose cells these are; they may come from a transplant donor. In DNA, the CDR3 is TGCGCCAGCAGCTTCGGTGACAGGGAAGCCTACGAGCAGTACTTC. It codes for CASSFGDREAYEQYF.